This TCR beta chain was obtained from a study of blood T cells in healthy people across ages. A sample-barcoded 5' primer and a J-beta primer mix were used in a second PCR of roughly 7 to 12 cycles. Each cDNA was tagged by a template-switch adaptor containing 12 random nucleotides. From the 5' RACE reads, TCRdb called clonotypes with MiXCR, one entry per CDR3 protein. The repertoire includes about 640,000 distinct CDR3 sequences, 58% of them detected once, and over 30% sits in the top ten. The CDR3 covers 15 residues. Concerning this clonotype: Its matching antigen is unknown.

Study-level findings and limits: Versus aged donors, long-lived donors had higher diversity and more naive CD4+ cells. Naive T cell percentage and TCR beta diversity correlated strongly.

The TCR was taken from a man between 60 and 75 years old in good health. The chain uses TRBV21-1 and TRBJ2-5; the table names TRBD1, a call not compared with the DNA. Near its end, the DNA agrees better with TRBJ2-7, so the J call may be wrong. TRBV21-1 is a pseudogene segment. Sequencing input: blood. For the CDR3, the DNA is TGTGCCAGCAGCAACTGCGCAGGGGGCCTATACGAGCAGTACTTC. Translated: CASSNCAGGLYEQYF.